This TCR beta chain was captured in a study of T-cell memory formation after mild COVID-19 listed by TCRdb under 2021. Background on the whole study: TCR sequence clusters from the two donors were found to be largely donor specific. In two donors, T-cell clones that expanded and contracted after mild COVID-19 were followed by sequencing TCRalpha and TCRbeta repertoires longitudinally. Two young, previously healthy adult volunteers, one female and one male, were included in the cohort.

Here V drops 4 bases and J drops 2 bases, and the junction holds 6 bases not matched to any gene. The germline V gene gives CDR1 as SQVTM and CDR2 as ANQGSEA. The CDR3 has 15 amino acids, counting the end cysteine and phenylalanine. Here the CDR3 DNA is all that survives: 45 bases in frame from base 1. Ficoll-Paque density gradient centrifugation was the method used to isolate PBMCs. Instrument on record: Illumina NovaSeq 6000. Using 5'RACE with constant-segment primers, TCRalpha and TCRbeta cDNA libraries were constructed, with sample barcodes and unique molecular identifiers added in the process. RNA was extracted from every sample with Trizol reagent. The libraries were amplified in two PCR steps, and the second step added a second sample barcode and Illumina TruSeq adapters. The libraries were sequenced on an Illumina NovaSeq using 2 x 150 bp paired-end reads. The paper's processing steps were these. The reads were demultiplexed and collapsed into UMI-guided consensus sequences using migec v1.2.7. Using mixcr v2.1.11, UMI consensuses were aligned to TRA and TRB V and J templates and then assembled into clonotypes. A clonotype was counted as expanded or contracted only when both edgeR and NoisET called the clonotype significant, with the noise models trained on biological replicates. For edgeR calls, the thresholds were a false discovery rate-adjusted p below 0.01 and a log2 fold-change of 1. PCA with hierarchical clustering of max-normalized trajectories of the 1000 most abundant clonotypes was used as exploratory dynamics analysis. Separately sequenced CD4+ and CD8+ repertoires were used to assign a CD4 or CD8 phenotype to each responding clone. The raw public data were reprocessed by TCRdb itself: fastp quality trimming at Q25, MiXCR clonotype calling, in-frame beta chains only. Rows are unified per CDR3 protein, each entry keeping the most common DNA and genes. The V and J calls shown here were made by TCRdb, not taken from the authors' results. Within this sample are about 140,000 distinct CDR3 sequences, with around 27% of them counted one time only. The ten top clones hold approximately 25% of the sample.

Study-wide conclusions, independent of this receptor: Contracting CD4+ clones were located mainly in the CM and EM memory subsets, whereas CD8+ clones were found to be enriched in EMRA. The detection of some responding clones in pre-infection memory suggests that pre-existing cross-reactive memory T cells joined the SARS-CoV-2 response. Balanced CD4/CD8 phenotypes were observed for clones contracting from day 15 to 85, whereas a bias towards CD4+ was observed for a second wave of clones expanding from day 15 to 37. The study included only a couple of mild cases, and larger cohorts that include severe cases with pre-infection samples were judged to be necessary. SARS-CoV-2 specificity was not confirmed for the second-wave clones peaking on day 37.

This clonotype was observed a few times. Its antigen is currently not known. No base qualities exist here, and no much larger clone lies one base off it. The sample comprised PBMCs or a T cell subset sorted from them (not recorded which). This receptor was identified in an adult woman who had mild COVID-19 (a few samples of this study predate the infection). The sample titles of this study are shuffled in the database, so cell type and time point are left out; the donor was told from shared clones. The sequence is built from TRBV29-1 and TRBJ2-2, with 8 bases aligning to TRBD1. This receptor carries the CDR3 CSVGGQGGNTGELFF. The DNA reads as follows: TGCAGCGTTGGTGGACAGGGAGGAAACACCGGGGAGCTGTTTTTT.